These T cell receptor beta chains were read from a single sample in a study of OX40 agonist ivuxolimab in advanced cancers. The assay was immunoSEQ multiplex PCR, and TCRdb's table has in-frame clones only and misses some. Here the sample spans some 110,000 clones, roughly 92% being singletons. The sequencing here drew on CD4+ or CD8+ T cells sorted from blood, taken in a trial of the OX40 agonist ivuxolimab. The source of these receptors is an adult with an advanced solid tumor such as melanoma, head and neck, liver or kidney cancer. Both conserved end residues are part of each CDR3. Fields, in order: V gene, CDR3 protein.

V: TRBV5-4
CDR3: CASSSSETQYF

V: TRBV7-6
CDR3: CASSSHQRDSSGEQYF

V: TRBV28
CDR3: CASSSRGRSPYNEQFF

V: TRBV5-4
CDR3: CASSFKREATYNEQFF

V: TRBV13
CDR3: CASSLSLVETGELFF

V: TRBV7-2
CDR3: CASSLTAIGVPYEQYF

V: TRBV5-4
CDR3: CASSSKLGQAIYEQYF

V: TRBV27
CDR3: CASSFLAGVPGELFF

V: TRBV30
CDR3: CAWSVLGDRRGSIQYF

V: TRBV18
CDR3: CASSPPSGSNEQFF

V: TRBV19
CDR3: CASSPGQGVPSYGYTF

V: TRBV5-1
CDR3: CASSLAPFDSGNTIYF

V: TRBV6-1
CDR3: CASTRQGTTEAFF

V: TRBV11-3
CDR3: CASTKGGSNTGELFF

V: TRBV6-1
CDR3: CASSESRGWETQYF

V: TRBV28
CDR3: CASSLPSSPGHGYF

V: TRBV27
CDR3: CASSFGKTPYNEQFF

V: TRBV30
CDR3: CAWSVGGDTEAFF